A selection of T cell receptor beta chains follows, all from one sample in a study of shared clonotypes between healthy human individuals. Only in-frame clones appear in the TCRdb table, and some are missing; sequencing was by immunoSEQ multiplex PCR. The sample has 2.3 million or so clones; approximately 93% are singletons. The sample comprised naive CD4+ T cells from PBMCs. Receptors originate from a man younger than 35 in good health. Some clones in this sample may be carry-over from other donors' samples. Both conserved end residues are part of each CDR3. Fields, in order: clone size, V gene, D gene, J gene, CDR3 protein, CDR3 DNA. A D gene is named only where the DNA matches it firmly. The listing skips clone size in some rows; elsewhere it reads once, few, many or a size class.

NA	TRBV15	NA	TRBJ2-1	CATSSGDLADEQFF	TGTGCCACCAGCAGCGGTGACCTGGCGGATGAGCAGTTCTTC
NA	TRBV5-1	TRBD1	TRBJ1-1	CASSRNPGTGGANTEAFF	TGCGCCAGCAGCAGGAATCCCGGGACAGGGGGCGCGAACACTGAAGCTTTCTTT
NA	TRBV14	NA	TRBJ2-2	CASSQQLPGELFF	TGTGCCAGCAGTCAACAGCTCCCCGGGGAGCTGTTTTTT
NA	TRBV6-6	NA	TRBJ2-7	CASSPSYEQYF	TGTGCCAGCTCCCCAAGTTACGAGCAGTACTTC
once	TRBV7-3	TRBD2	TRBJ2-1	CASSPSGSSYNEQFF	TGTGCCAGCAGCCCCAGCGGGAGCTCCTACAATGAGCAGTTCTTC
NA	TRBV28	NA	TRBJ1-2	CASSSSDNYGYTF	NA
once	TRBV28	NA	TRBJ1-4	CASSLVQGTEKLFF	TGTGCCAGCAGTTTAGTCCAGGGAACTGAAAAACTGTTTTTT
NA	TRBV9	NA	TRBJ1-5	CASSVGPQRAQHF	TGTGCCAGCAGCGTAGGTCCTCAACGGGCCCAGCATTTT
NA	TRBV28	NA	TRBJ2-3	CASSTPLQADTQYF	TGTGCCAGCAGCACCCCCCTACAGGCAGATACGCAGTATTTT
once	TRBV30	TRBD1	TRBJ1-2	CAWSTTGTEYGYTF	TGTGCCTGGAGTACGACCGGGACAGAATATGGCTACACCTTC
NA	TRBV6-5	NA	TRBJ2-7	CASRARDGPYEQYF	TGTGCCAGCAGAGCACGGGACGGACCCTACGAGCAGTACTTC
NA	TRBV28	NA	TRBJ1-1	CASSPNSLHTEAFF	TGTGCCAGCAGTCCTAATTCCCTGCACACTGAAGCTTTCTTT
NA	TRBV5-1	NA	TRBJ2-5	CASSWDGRETQYF	TGCGCCAGCAGCTGGGACGGGCGGGAGACCCAGTACTTC
NA	TRBV6-6	NA	TRBJ1-2	CASSYTTRDYGYTF	TGTGCCAGCAGTTACACCACTCGGGACTATGGCTACACCTTC
NA	TRBV5-1	NA	TRBJ1-3	CASSFGGSGSGNTIYF	TGCGCCAGCAGCTTCGGAGGGTCCGGCTCTGGAAACACCATATATTTT
NA	TRBV6-1	TRBD1	TRBJ1-5	CASSGGQGDTQPQHF	TGTGCCAGCAGCGGAGGACAGGGCGATACCCAGCCCCAGCATTTT
NA	TRBV7-2	TRBD2	TRBJ2-3	CASSFSGGSTDTQYF	TGTGCCAGCAGCTTTAGCGGGGGTAGCACAGATACGCAGTATTTT
NA	TRBV5-1	NA	TRBJ1-2	CASSLVPARSSYGYTF	TGCGCCAGCAGCTTGGTCCCGGCGCGGAGTTCTTATGGCTACACCTTC
few	TRBV5-1	TRBD1	TRBJ1-2	CASSLAGQRGYTF	TGCGCCAGCAGCTTGGCGGGACAGCGTGGCTACACCTTC
NA	TRBV11-2	TRBD2	TRBJ2-1	CASSPNSPLLAGDEQFF	TGTGCCAGCAGCCCGAACTCCCCCCTACTAGCGGGCGATGAGCAGTTCTTC
once	TRBV6-6	NA	TRBJ1-1	CASTRDTEAFF	TGTGCCAGCACGCGGGACACTGAAGCTTTCTTT
NA	TRBV5-1	TRBD1	TRBJ2-2	CASSLAPGQGGGELFF	TGCGCCAGCAGCTTGGCACCGGGACAGGGAGGAGGGGAGCTGTTTTTT
NA	TRBV10-3	NA	TRBJ1-4	CAISEGTGNEKLFF	TGTGCCATCAGTGAAGGAACCGGCAACGAAAAACTGTTTTTT
NA	TRBV5-1	NA	TRBJ2-3	CASSFASALDTQYF	TGCGCCAGCAGCTTTGCTAGCGCTTTGGATACGCAGTATTTT
once	TRBV6-5	NA	TRBJ1-5	CASSYSRGGQPQHF	TGTGCCAGCAGTTACTCTAGGGGCGGTCAGCCCCAGCATTTT
NA	TRBV27	NA	TRBJ1-2	CASSSGDRPPSYYGYTF	TGTGCCAGCAGTTCGGGAGACAGACCACCCTCGTACTATGGCTACACCTTC